The clone carrying this T cell receptor (beta chain) has a handful of counts. Its specificity is unknown. Germline CDR1 and CDR2: SGHVS and FQNEAQ. The J segment lost 6 bases and the V segment lost 5 bases, leaving 8 bases of the junction unmatched. The CDR3 covers 14 residues. This record comes from a study of T-cell reconstitution after alpha-beta-depleted transplantation in children. Study-level results: Several hundred expanded graft clones reportedly supplied alpha-beta T cells about two months after transplant. Surviving recipient T cells and intrathymic progenitors accounted for some patients' high TCRbeta diversity at day 60. Newly produced T cells mostly accounted for T-cell counts and diversity one year post-transplant.

Researchers prepared the TCRbeta library using unique molecular identifiers, the study reports. TCRdb redid the calling of the PCR reads with MiXCR, one entry per CDR3 protein. The table has 450,000 to 600,000 distinct CDR3 sequences, under 15% seen once; the top ten hold approximately 2%. This sequence originates from a male patient between 5 and 17 years old who had a stem cell transplant for acute myeloid leukemia, so the T cells may come from the graft donor. The rearrangement joins TRBV7-8 to TRBJ2-5; 8 positions match TRBD2. This material consisted of PBMCs, mostly from graft donor cells, taken 360 days after TCRalphabeta/CD19-depleted stem cell transplant. The CDR3 spells CASSQGSGGKTQYF. Here the CDR3 DNA reads TGTGCCAGCAGCCAAGGGTCGGGGGGGAAGACCCAGTACTTC.